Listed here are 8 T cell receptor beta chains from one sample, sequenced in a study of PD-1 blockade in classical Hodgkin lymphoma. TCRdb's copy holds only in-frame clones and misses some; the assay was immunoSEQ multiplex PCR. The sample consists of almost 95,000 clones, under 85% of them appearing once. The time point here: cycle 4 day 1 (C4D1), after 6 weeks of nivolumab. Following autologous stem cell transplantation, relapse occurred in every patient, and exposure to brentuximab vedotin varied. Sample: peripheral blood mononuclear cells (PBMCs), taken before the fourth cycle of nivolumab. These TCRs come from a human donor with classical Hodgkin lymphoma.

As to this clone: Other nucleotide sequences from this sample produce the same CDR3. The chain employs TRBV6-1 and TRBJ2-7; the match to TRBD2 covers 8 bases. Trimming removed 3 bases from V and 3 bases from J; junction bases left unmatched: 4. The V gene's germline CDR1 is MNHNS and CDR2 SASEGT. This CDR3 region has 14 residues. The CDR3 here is CASSDGGRYYEQYF. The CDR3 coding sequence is TGTGCCAGCAGTGACGGCGGGAGGTACTACGAGCAGTACTTC.

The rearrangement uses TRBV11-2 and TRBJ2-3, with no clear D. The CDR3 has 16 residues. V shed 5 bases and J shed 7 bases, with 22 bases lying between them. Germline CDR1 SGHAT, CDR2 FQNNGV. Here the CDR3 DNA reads TGTGCCAGCAGCGTCTCTACCGATCGCCCCGCGAATACGCAGTATTTT. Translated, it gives CASSVSTDRPANTQYF.

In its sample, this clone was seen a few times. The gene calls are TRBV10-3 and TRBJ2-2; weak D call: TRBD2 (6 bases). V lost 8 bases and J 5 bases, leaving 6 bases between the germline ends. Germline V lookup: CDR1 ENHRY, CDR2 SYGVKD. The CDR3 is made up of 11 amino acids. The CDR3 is CAIGGTGELFF. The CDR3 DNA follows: TGTGCCATCGGGGGGACCGGGGAGCTGTTTTTT.

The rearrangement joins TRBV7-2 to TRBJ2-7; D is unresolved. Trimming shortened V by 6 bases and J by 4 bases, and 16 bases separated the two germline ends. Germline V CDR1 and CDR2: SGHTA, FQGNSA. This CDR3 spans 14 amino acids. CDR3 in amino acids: CASRQNPDIYEQYF. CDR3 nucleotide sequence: TGTGCCAGCAGGCAAAACCCTGATATTTACGAGCAGTACTTC. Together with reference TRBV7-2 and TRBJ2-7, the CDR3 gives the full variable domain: GAGVSQSPSNKVTEKGKDVELRCDPISGHTALYWYRQSLGQGLEFLIYFQGNSAPDKSGLPSDRFSAERTGGSVSTLTIQRTQQEDSAVYLCASRQNPDIYEQYFGPGTRLTVT.

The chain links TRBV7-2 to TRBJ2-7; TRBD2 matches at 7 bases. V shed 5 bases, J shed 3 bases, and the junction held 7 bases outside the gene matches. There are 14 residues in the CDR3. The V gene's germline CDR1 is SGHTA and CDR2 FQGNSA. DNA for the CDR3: TGTGCCAGCAGCCCCCAGCGGGGCCTCTACGAGCAGTACTTC. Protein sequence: CASSPQRGLYEQYF.

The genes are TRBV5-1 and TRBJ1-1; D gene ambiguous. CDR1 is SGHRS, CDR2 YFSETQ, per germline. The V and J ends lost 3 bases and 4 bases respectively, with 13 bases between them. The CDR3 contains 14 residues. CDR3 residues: CASSWLGRSTEAFF. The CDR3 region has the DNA TGCGCCAGCAGCTGGCTCGGACGTAGCACTGAAGCTTTCTTT. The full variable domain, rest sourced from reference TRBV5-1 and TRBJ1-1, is KAGVTQTPRYLIKTRGQQVTLSCSPISGHRSVSWYQQTPGQGLQFLFEYFSETQRNKGNFPGRFSGRQFSNSRSEMNVSTLELGDSALYLCASSWLGRSTEAFFGQGTRLTVV.

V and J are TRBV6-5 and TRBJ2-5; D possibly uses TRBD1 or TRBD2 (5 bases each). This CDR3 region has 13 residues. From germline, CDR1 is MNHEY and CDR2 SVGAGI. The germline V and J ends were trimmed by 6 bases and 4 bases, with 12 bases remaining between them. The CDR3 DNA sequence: TGTGCCAGCAGCCGGGGCCGGGGAGAGACCCAGTACTTC. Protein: CASSRGRGETQYF.

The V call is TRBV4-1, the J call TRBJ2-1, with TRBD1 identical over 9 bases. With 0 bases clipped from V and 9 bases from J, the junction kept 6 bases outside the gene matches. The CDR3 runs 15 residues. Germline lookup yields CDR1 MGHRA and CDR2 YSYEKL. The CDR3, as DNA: TGCGCCAGCAGCCAAGAGGGGACAGGGTACGGTGAGCAGTTCTTC. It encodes CASSQEGTGYGEQFF.